Listed below are T cell receptor beta chains from one sample, sequenced in a study of blood T cell repertoires in COVID-19. Produced via immunoSEQ multiplex PCR; TCRdb's table is partial and in-frame only. In the table there are tens of thousands of clones, roughly four fifths of which are singletons. Sequenced: peripheral blood. These receptor sequences come from an elderly woman with active or convalescent COVID-19. The CDR3 runs from the conserved cysteine through the conserved F or W. Fields, in order: CDR3 protein, CDR3 DNA, J gene, V gene, clone size, D gene. The D gene is left open where the match is weak. Some rows have no size entry. The others give once, few or many, or a class for an expanded clone.

cdr3_aa: CASSLLAGQGYGYTF; cdr3_nt: TGTGCCAGCAGCTTACTTGCGGGACAGGGCTATGGCTACACCTTC; j_call: TRBJ1-2; v_call: TRBV11-2; clone_size: NA; d_call: TRBD1
cdr3_aa: CASSRGTGGRSPLHF; cdr3_nt: TGTGCCAGCTCACGAGGGACAGGGGGACGATCACCCCTCCACTTT; j_call: TRBJ1-6; v_call: TRBV18; clone_size: NA; d_call: TRBD1
cdr3_aa: CASSAAQRANSPLHF; cdr3_nt: TGCGCCAGCAGTGCGGCCCAGCGAGCCAATTCACCCCTCCACTTT; j_call: TRBJ1-6; v_call: TRBV10-2; clone_size: NA; d_call: NA
cdr3_aa: CAWSVIRGLSGNTIYF; cdr3_nt: TGTGCCTGGAGTGTCATAAGGGGACTATCTGGAAACACCATATATTTT; j_call: TRBJ1-3; v_call: TRBV30; clone_size: few; d_call: NA
cdr3_aa: CASNRGDDEKLFF; cdr3_nt: TGTGCCAGTAACAGGGGTGACGATGAAAAACTGTTTTTT; j_call: TRBJ1-4; v_call: TRBV19; clone_size: NA; d_call: TRBD1
cdr3_aa: CASSAQAPTGYTF; cdr3_nt: TGTGCCAGCAGTGCACAGGCCCCCACGGGCTACACCTTC; j_call: TRBJ1-2; v_call: TRBV12-3/TRBV12-4; clone_size: NA; d_call: NA
cdr3_aa: CASSLFGGSGTDTQYF; cdr3_nt: TGTGCCAGCAGTTTATTCGGGGGGTCTGGCACAGATACGCAGTATTTT; j_call: TRBJ2-3; v_call: TRBV28; clone_size: NA; d_call: TRBD2
cdr3_aa: CAISESGGNTEAFF; cdr3_nt: TGTGCCATCAGTGAGTCAGGGGGGAACACTGAAGCTTTCTTT; j_call: TRBJ1-1; v_call: TRBV10-3; clone_size: NA; d_call: NA
cdr3_aa: CSGTTQETQYF; cdr3_nt: TGCAGTGGGACTACCCAAGAGACCCAGTACTTC; j_call: TRBJ2-5; v_call: TRBV20-1; clone_size: NA; d_call: NA
cdr3_aa: CATSLTSGEETQYF; cdr3_nt: TGTGCCACTTCGCTGACTAGCGGGGAAGAGACCCAGTACTTC; j_call: TRBJ2-5; v_call: TRBV2; clone_size: NA; d_call: TRBD2
cdr3_aa: CASSFTSGIGYGYTF; cdr3_nt: TGTGCCAGCAGCTTCACATCAGGGATCGGCTATGGCTACACCTTC; j_call: TRBJ1-2; v_call: TRBV7-9; clone_size: NA; d_call: NA
cdr3_aa: CSVKSDGGEQFF; cdr3_nt: TGCAGCGTCAAATCGGACGGGGGTGAGCAGTTCTTC; j_call: TRBJ2-1; v_call: TRBV29-1; clone_size: NA; d_call: NA
cdr3_aa: CASSLGGMGYGYTF; cdr3_nt: TGTGCCAGCAGCTTAGGAGGTATGGGCTATGGCTACACCTTC; j_call: TRBJ1-2; v_call: TRBV7-9; clone_size: NA; d_call: NA
cdr3_aa: CASRPRQGLRGQPQHF; cdr3_nt: TGTGCCAGTAGACCTAGACAGGGGCTGAGGGGCCAGCCCCAGCATTTT; j_call: TRBJ1-5; v_call: TRBV19; clone_size: NA; d_call: TRBD1
cdr3_aa: CSVEVVGGEQKQYF; cdr3_nt: TGCAGCGTTGAAGTGGTAGGGGGCGAGCAGAAGCAGTACTTC; j_call: TRBJ2-7; v_call: TRBV29-1; clone_size: NA; d_call: TRBD1
cdr3_aa: CASEEFGQTYGYTF; cdr3_nt: TGTGCCAGCGAGGAATTCGGACAGACCTATGGCTACACCTTC; j_call: TRBJ1-2; v_call: TRBV13; clone_size: NA; d_call: NA
cdr3_aa: CASSQTYRGSSNTGELFF; cdr3_nt: TGTGCCAGCAGCCAAACCTACAGGGGATCGTCGAACACCGGGGAGCTGTTTTTT; j_call: TRBJ2-2; v_call: TRBV7-6; clone_size: NA; d_call: TRBD1
cdr3_aa: CASSQVQGKAYEQYF; cdr3_nt: TGCGCCAGCAGCCAAGTCCAGGGAAAGGCCTACGAGCAGTACTTC; j_call: TRBJ2-7; v_call: TRBV4-1; clone_size: NA; d_call: NA
cdr3_aa: CASRPDRDNQPQHF; cdr3_nt: TGTGCCAGCAGACCGGACAGGGACAATCAGCCCCAGCATTTT; j_call: TRBJ1-5; v_call: TRBV6-5; clone_size: NA; d_call: TRBD1
cdr3_aa: CASSLANSGGAADTQYF; cdr3_nt: TGTGCTAGCAGCTTAGCAAACAGCGGGGGGGCAGCAGATACGCAGTATTTT; j_call: TRBJ2-3; v_call: TRBV7-7; clone_size: NA; d_call: TRBD2
cdr3_aa: CAIQKTGGEGEQYF; cdr3_nt: TGTGCCATTCAAAAGACAGGGGGCGAAGGCGAGCAGTACTTC; j_call: TRBJ2-7; v_call: TRBV28; clone_size: NA; d_call: TRBD1
cdr3_aa: CASRPTGLNTGELFF; cdr3_nt: TGTGCCAGCAGGCCGACAGGCCTGAACACCGGGGAGCTGTTTTTT; j_call: TRBJ2-2; v_call: TRBV28; clone_size: NA; d_call: NA
cdr3_aa: CASSPGLTTDTQYF; cdr3_nt: TGTGCCAGCAGCCCGGGACTCACCACAGATACGCAGTATTTT; j_call: TRBJ2-3; v_call: TRBV7-3; clone_size: NA; d_call: NA
cdr3_aa: CASSFRGSTEAFF; cdr3_nt: TGTGCCAGCAGCTTTAGGGGGAGCACTGAAGCTTTCTTT; j_call: TRBJ1-1; v_call: TRBV7-2; clone_size: NA; d_call: NA
cdr3_aa: CASKQGPFREKLFF; cdr3_nt: TGTGCCAGCAAGCAGGGGCCCTTTCGGGAAAAACTGTTTTTT; j_call: TRBJ1-4; v_call: TRBV6-5; clone_size: NA; d_call: NA
cdr3_aa: CASSPEGQNTGELFF; cdr3_nt: TGCGCCAGCAGCCCGGAAGGACAGAACACCGGGGAGCTGTTTTTT; j_call: TRBJ2-2; v_call: TRBV5-1; clone_size: NA; d_call: NA
cdr3_aa: CASRLIAGATGELFF; cdr3_nt: TGTGCCAGCAGGTTAATAGCGGGGGCCACTGGGGAGCTGTTTTTT; j_call: TRBJ2-2; v_call: TRBV2; clone_size: NA; d_call: TRBD2
cdr3_aa: CASSTSERRNNEQFF; cdr3_nt: TGTGCCAGCAGCACCTCGGAGAGGAGAAACAATGAGCAGTTCTTC; j_call: TRBJ2-1; v_call: TRBV11-2; clone_size: NA; d_call: NA
cdr3_aa: CASSERTGGTDTQYF; cdr3_nt: TGTGCCAGCAGTGAAAGGACAGGGGGCACAGATACGCAGTATTTT; j_call: TRBJ2-3; v_call: TRBV2; clone_size: NA; d_call: TRBD1
cdr3_aa: CASSGRLIAGTDTQYF; cdr3_nt: TGTGCCAGCAGCGGTAGGCTTATCGCGGGCACAGATACGCAGTATTTT; j_call: TRBJ2-3; v_call: TRBV7-8; clone_size: NA; d_call: NA
cdr3_aa: CASSQTRSHNSPLHF; cdr3_nt: TGTGCCAGCAGCCAAACCCGGTCCCATAATTCACCCCTCCACTTT; j_call: TRBJ1-6; v_call: TRBV3-1/TRBV3-2; clone_size: NA; d_call: NA
cdr3_aa: CASSPPSDEQFF; cdr3_nt: TGTGCCAGCAGCCCCCCCAGCGATGAGCAGTTCTTC; j_call: TRBJ2-1; v_call: TRBV11-3; clone_size: NA; d_call: NA
cdr3_aa: CASSFGFSKNIQYF; cdr3_nt: TGTGCCAGCAGCTTCGGTTTTTCCAAAAACATTCAGTACTTC; j_call: TRBJ2-4; v_call: TRBV5-5; clone_size: NA; d_call: NA
cdr3_aa: CASSIAAVGNEQFF; cdr3_nt: TGTGCCAGTAGTATAGCCGCTGTCGGGAATGAGCAGTTCTTC; j_call: TRBJ2-1; v_call: TRBV19; clone_size: NA; d_call: NA
cdr3_aa: CASSQEYRGAGYTF; cdr3_nt: TGCGCCAGCAGCCAAGAATACAGGGGAGCGGGCTACACCTTC; j_call: TRBJ1-2; v_call: TRBV4-3; clone_size: NA; d_call: TRBD1
cdr3_aa: CASSVGQGFNYGYTF; cdr3_nt: TGTGCCAGCAGCGTAGGGCAGGGATTTAACTATGGCTACACCTTC; j_call: TRBJ1-2; v_call: TRBV9; clone_size: NA; d_call: NA
cdr3_aa: CASTRSGGRAYEQYF; cdr3_nt: TGTGCCAGCACAAGATCGGGGGGCCGGGCCTACGAGCAGTACTTC; j_call: TRBJ2-7; v_call: TRBV28; clone_size: NA; d_call: NA
cdr3_aa: CASSYSISQFYGYTF; cdr3_nt: TGTGCCAGCAGTTACTCGATTAGCCAGTTCTATGGCTACACCTTC; j_call: TRBJ1-2; v_call: TRBV6-2/TRBV6-3; clone_size: once; d_call: NA
cdr3_aa: CASSPTRTAGNEKLFF; cdr3_nt: TGTGCCAGCAGCCCGACCCGGACCGCGGGTAATGAAAAACTGTTTTTT; j_call: TRBJ1-4; v_call: TRBV27; clone_size: NA; d_call: NA
cdr3_aa: CASSQGPQGISGYTF; cdr3_nt: TGTGCCAGCAGCCAAGGTCCGCAGGGAATTAGTGGCTACACCTTC; j_call: TRBJ1-2; v_call: TRBV3-1/TRBV3-2; clone_size: NA; d_call: NA
cdr3_aa: CASSDRDRAYEQYF; cdr3_nt: TGTGCTAGCAGTGACCGGGACAGGGCCTACGAGCAGTACTTC; j_call: TRBJ2-7; v_call: TRBV6-4; clone_size: NA; d_call: TRBD1
cdr3_aa: CASSARTSGGRDTQYF; cdr3_nt: TGTGCCAGCAGCGCCCGGACTAGCGGGGGTAGGGATACGCAGTATTTT; j_call: TRBJ2-3; v_call: TRBV7-8; clone_size: NA; d_call: TRBD2
cdr3_aa: CASSVLWTVSYNEQFF; cdr3_nt: TGTGCCAGCAGCGTCCTATGGACAGTCTCCTACAATGAGCAGTTCTTC; j_call: TRBJ2-1; v_call: TRBV9; clone_size: NA; d_call: NA
cdr3_aa: CASSYLPGQGASYTF; cdr3_nt: TGCGCCAGCAGCTACCTCCCGGGACAGGGGGCGAGCTACACCTTC; j_call: TRBJ1-2; v_call: TRBV5-1; clone_size: NA; d_call: TRBD1
cdr3_aa: CASSELGQGSHEQYF; cdr3_nt: TGCGCCAGCAGCGAGCTGGGACAGGGTTCCCACGAGCAGTACTTC; j_call: TRBJ2-7; v_call: TRBV4-1; clone_size: NA; d_call: TRBD1
cdr3_aa: CASSPLGNTIYF; cdr3_nt: TGCGCCAGCAGTCCCCTTGGAAACACCATATATTTT; j_call: TRBJ1-3; v_call: TRBV10-2; clone_size: few; d_call: NA
cdr3_aa: CASSLAGGDIQYF; cdr3_nt: TGTGCCAGCAGTCTGGCGGGGGGGGACATTCAGTACTTC; j_call: TRBJ2-4; v_call: TRBV12-3/TRBV12-4; clone_size: NA; d_call: TRBD2
cdr3_aa: CAIWRETDGYTF; cdr3_nt: TGTGCCATCTGGAGGGAGACGGATGGCTACACCTTC; j_call: TRBJ1-2; v_call: TRBV10-3; clone_size: NA; d_call: NA
cdr3_aa: CASILQGAGARGYTF; cdr3_nt: TGTGCCAGCATCCTACAGGGGGCAGGGGCGAGGGGCTACACCTTC; j_call: TRBJ1-2; v_call: TRBV7-2; clone_size: NA; d_call: TRBD1
cdr3_aa: CASSFSQGRKLFF; cdr3_nt: TGTGCCAGCAGTTTTAGTCAGGGAAGAAAACTGTTTTTT; j_call: TRBJ1-4; v_call: TRBV12-3/TRBV12-4; clone_size: once; d_call: NA
cdr3_aa: CASSLSRETQYF; cdr3_nt: TGTGCCAGCAGTTTATCGAGGGAGACCCAGTACTTC; j_call: TRBJ2-5; v_call: TRBV12-3/TRBV12-4; clone_size: NA; d_call: NA
cdr3_aa: CASSTRTGQSEKLFF; cdr3_nt: TGTGCCAGTAGTACCAGGACAGGACAAAGCGAAAAACTGTTTTTT; j_call: TRBJ1-4; v_call: TRBV19; clone_size: once; d_call: TRBD1
cdr3_aa: CASSQDSQGAQYQPQHF; cdr3_nt: TGCGCCAGCAGCCAAGATTCCCAGGGGGCGCAGTATCAGCCCCAGCATTTT; j_call: TRBJ1-5; v_call: TRBV4-1; clone_size: many; d_call: TRBD1
cdr3_aa: CASNPGGGFSGPQHF; cdr3_nt: TGTGCCAGCAACCCCGGGGGGGGTTTCTCCGGGCCCCAGCATTTT; j_call: TRBJ1-5; v_call: TRBV2; clone_size: NA; d_call: NA
cdr3_aa: CASSPSPGLVTEAFF; cdr3_nt: TGTGCCAGCAGCCCCTCCCCCGGACTAGTCACTGAAGCTTTCTTT; j_call: TRBJ1-1; v_call: TRBV9; clone_size: few; d_call: NA
cdr3_aa: CASSLRTGGYQPQHF; cdr3_nt: TGTGCCAGCAGTTTACGGACAGGGGGCTATCAGCCCCAGCATTTT; j_call: TRBJ1-5; v_call: TRBV28; clone_size: NA; d_call: TRBD1
cdr3_aa: CASSYDPSGTGNTIYF; cdr3_nt: TGTGCCAGCAGTTACGACCCCTCGGGTACAGGAAACACCATATATTTT; j_call: TRBJ1-3; v_call: TRBV6-5; clone_size: NA; d_call: NA
cdr3_aa: CASSVWLAGLRDTQYF; cdr3_nt: TGTGCCAGCAGTGTTTGGCTAGCGGGCCTTCGTGATACGCAGTATTTT; j_call: TRBJ2-3; v_call: TRBV2; clone_size: NA; d_call: TRBD2